The subject of this entry is one TCR beta chain. Unmatched junction bases numbered 7, after V lost 3 bases and J lost 5 bases. Germline CDR1 and CDR2: SGDLS and YYNGEE. This CDR3 is built from 16 residues. The data stem from a study of blood T cell repertoires in COVID-19. Turning to the study itself: PBMCs, B-cell-depleted T cells, or T cells were the source of the cDNA or gDNA that made up the material.

As originally analysed: Reference gene primer amplification in the assay estimated nucleated cell counts. Method: immunoSEQ multiplex PCR; TCRdb's copy keeps in-frame clones and lacks some. For V, J and clone size, that table is used; D and trimming come from the DNA. The data contain tens of thousands of clones, roughly 80% of them seen just once; the ten biggest clones take up roughly 5%. The sequencing sample was made of peripheral blood. The clonotype comes from a woman at least 80 years old with active or convalescent COVID-19. V is TRBV9 and J is TRBJ2-2; 10 nucleotides align to TRBD1. The CDR3 sequence is CASSGRQGAGTGELFF. In nucleotides, the CDR3 is TGTGCCAGCAGCGGCAGACAGGGGGCTGGGACCGGGGAGCTGTTTTTT.